What follows are 23 T cell receptor beta chains derived from one specimen sequenced in a study of T cells in Graves' hyperthyroidism and ophthalmopathy. From RNA transcripts, TCR beta CDR3 regions were amplified. HTBI primers were used for first-round RT-PCR of the TCR CDR3. MiXCR was run by TCRdb on the multiplex PCR reads, yielding one entry per CDR3 protein. This repertoire shows fewer than 600,000 distinct CDR3 sequences, around an eighth found once; its top ten account for 15% to 20%. Sample: blood. The source is a woman younger than 30 with Graves' hyperthyroidism.

In the case of this clonotype: A much larger clone sits a single nucleotide away, making a read error possible. The chain combines TRBV6-2 or TRBV6-3 with TRBJ1-2; the D is unclear. Germline values: CDR1 MNHEY, CDR2 SVGEGT. The CDR3 runs 14 residues. As DNA, the CDR3 is TGTGCCAGCAGTTACAATTCGGGCGGCTATGACTACACCTTC. It is translated as CASSYNSGGYDYTF.

This clonotype was detected a few times. The chain links TRBV7-8 to TRBJ2-7; 8 bases are a match to TRBD1. The CDR3 loop spans 15 amino acids. V lost 3 bases and J lost 3; bases outside the gene matches: 7. Germline V lookup: CDR1 SGHVS, CDR2 FQNEAQ. The CDR3 spells CASSFTPGQVYEQYV. For the CDR3, the DNA is TGTGCCAGCAGCTTTACGCCGGGACAGGTCTACGAGCAGTACGTC.

The chain links TRBV11-3 to TRBJ1-3, with D uncertain. Trimming stripped 3 bases from V and 0 bases from J, with 12 bases between. Germline V CDR1 and CDR2: SGHNT, YENEEA. This CDR3 contains 16 residues. In DNA form, the CDR3 reads TGTGCCAGCAGCTTTTACTGGTCGATCTCTGGAAACACCATATATTTT. Residues: CASSFYWSISGNTIYF. The variable domain in full, with the rest retrieved from reference TRBV11-3 and TRBJ1-3, is EAGVVQSPRYKIIEKKQPVAFWCNPISGHNTLYWYLQNLGQGPELLIRYENEEAVDDSQLPKDRFSAERLKGVDSTLKIQPAELGDSAVYLCASSFYWSISGNTIYFGEGSWLTVV.

The chain joins TRBV24-1 to TRBJ2-7; D unclear. The germline V gene encodes CDR1 KGHDR and CDR2 SFDVKD. This CDR3 has 12 residues. Trimming cost V 10 bases and J 6 bases, with 15 bases left between them. Written as DNA, the CDR3 is TGTGCCACAAAGGGCTCTTTCGGCGAGCAGTACTTC. It translates to CATKGSFGEQYF.

This clonotype has only a few counts. This chain joins TRBV9 and TRBJ2-1; D possibly corresponds to TRBD2 (6 bases). This CDR3 is built from 15 residues. CDR1 and CDR2 (germline): SGDLS, YYNGEE. V lost 3 bases and J 3 bases, leaving 13 bases between the germline ends. The CDR3 DNA reads as TGTGCCAGCAGCGCCGCGGGGACCCACTACAATGAGCAGTTCTTC. The encoded protein is CASSAAGTHYNEQFF.

There are many counts of this clonotype. J is TRBJ2-5 and V is TRBV29-1; D possibly corresponds to TRBD1 (6 bases). From germline, CDR1 is SQVTM and CDR2 ANQGSEA. CDR3 length equals 13 residues. V was pared by 2 bases and J by 4 bases, with 11 bases between. The CDR3 DNA reads as TGCAGCGTTGAAAAGAGCAGGGGAGAGACCCAGTACTTC. It is translated as CSVEKSRGETQYF.

This clonotype was seen more than once but under ten times. This sequence joins TRBV20-1 and TRBJ1-5; TRBD1 might be the D (5 bases). V was clipped by 3 bases and J by 7 bases, with 16 bases between them. CDR1 is DFQATT and CDR2 is SNEGSKA in the germline V gene (reference sequence). The CDR3 contains 14 residues. The CDR3 region is CSASPTGGYQPQHF. The DNA of the CDR3 is TGCAGTGCTAGCCCAACGGGGGGTTACCAGCCCCAGCATTTT.

The rearrangement uses TRBV19 and TRBJ2-5, with 11 bases matching TRBD1. This CDR3 is 19 amino acids long. Germline assignment: CDR1 LNHDA and CDR2 SQIVND (reference sequence). J gave up 3 bases and V 3 bases, and 15 bases lay outside the gene matches. This CDR3 reads CASSMGALAGTGGKETQYF. CDR3 sequence (DNA): TGTGCCAGTAGTATGGGTGCGTTGGCCGGGACAGGGGGTAAAGAGACCCAGTACTTC.

This clonotype was recorded at least ten times. The chain couples TRBV5-1 to TRBJ1-2; D perhaps matches TRBD1 (5 bases). This CDR3 has 14 amino acids. Trimming stripped 4 bases from V and 8 bases from J, with 18 bases between. CDR1 is SGHRS and CDR2 is YFSETQ in the germline V gene. CDR3 DNA sequence: TGCGCCAGCAGCCCCGAACTTGGGGCGGAGGGCTACACCTTC. Amino acids: CASSPELGAEGYTF. The full variable domain, rest sourced from reference TRBV5-1 and TRBJ1-2, is KAGVTQTPRYLIKTRGQQVTLSCSPISGHRSVSWYQQTPGQGLQFLFEYFSETQRNKGNFPGRFSGRQFSNSRSEMNVSTLELGDSALYLCASSPELGAEGYTFGSGTRLTVV.

V gene TRBV9 combines with J gene TRBJ2-3; no reliable D call. Germline CDR1 is SGDLS and CDR2 is YYNGEE. V shed 0 bases and J shed 0 bases, with 8 bases lying between them. CDR3 size: 15 residues. The CDR3 DNA follows: TGTGCCAGCAGCGTAGAGCCCTCTAGCACAGATACGCAGTATTTT. Translated, it gives CASSVEPSSTDTQYF.

This clonotype has just a few counts. V usage is TRBV5-1 and J usage is TRBJ2-5; no reliable D call. Germline V lookup: CDR1 SGHRS, CDR2 YFSETQ. The CDR3 has 15 residues. Trimming took off 0 bases at V and 1 base at J, with 10 bases between the two ends. The CDR3: CASSLVRTAQETQYF. The CDR3 nucleotides are TGCGCCAGCAGCTTGGTGAGAACAGCCCAAGAGACCCAGTACTTC.

This clonotype was observed a handful of times. The chain employs TRBV9 and TRBJ1-3; unclear D gene. Germline-derived CDR1 and CDR2 are SGDLS and YYNGEE. CDR3 length: 15 amino acids. V gave up 4 bases and J gave up 0 bases, with 11 bases separating them. CDR3 protein: CASSLDGISGNTIYF. The DNA of the CDR3 is TGTGCCAGCAGCTTAGATGGGATCTCTGGAAACACCATATATTTT.

This chain uses TRBV2 with TRBJ2-6; the D gene is possibly TRBD2 (7 bases). Germline V gives CDR1 SNHLY, CDR2 FYNNEI. Trimming shortened V by 11 bases and J by 3 bases, and 23 bases separated the two germline ends. There are 17 residues in the CDR3. The chain's CDR3 is CARHTRGGSVGANVLTF. CDR3 DNA sequence: TGTGCCCGACACACAAGGGGGGGATCGGTTGGGGCCAACGTCCTGACTTTC.

The sample holds many counts of this clonotype. The V call is TRBV3-1, the J call TRBJ2-3; 8 bases map to TRBD2. From germline, CDR1 is LGHDT and CDR2 YNNKEL (reference sequence). Trimming took 6 bases from V and 4 from J; bases not matched to a gene: 6. CDR3 length: 14 amino acids. This CDR3 is CASRGGTSADTQYF. The CDR3 DNA is TGTGCCAGCAGGGGGGGGACTAGTGCAGATACGCAGTATTTT.

The chain is built from TRBV7-9 and TRBJ2-4; D is perhaps TRBD2 (6 bases). CDR1 and CDR2 (germline): SEHNR, FQNEAQ (reference sequence). V gave up 5 bases and J gave up 0 bases, with 11 bases separating them. This CDR3 region has 15 residues. The CDR3 sequence: CASSRRDGAKNIQYF. CDR3 in DNA: TGTGCCAGCAGCCGGAGGGACGGAGCCAAAAACATTCAGTACTTC.

This clonotype was seen only a few times. The genes are TRBV4-1 and TRBJ2-5, with a possible D match to TRBD1 (5 bases). Trimming removed 2 bases from V and 2 bases from J, with 15 bases in between. Germline assignment: CDR1 MGHRA and CDR2 YSYEKL. The CDR3 has 16 residues. The CDR3 nucleotides read TGCGCCAGCAGCCAAAGATGGTGGACAAAACAAGAGACCCAGTACTTC. It specifies CASSQRWWTKQETQYF.

This clonotype was detected a few times. The rearrangement joins TRBV28 to TRBJ1-5; 9 bases match TRBD1. The germline V gene encodes CDR1 MDHEN and CDR2 SYDVKM. After removal of 6 bases from V and 13 bases from J, the junction contained 4 bases not matched to a gene. This CDR3 spans 11 amino acids. CDR3 region: CASRSDRGQHF. The DNA of the CDR3 is TGTGCCAGCAGATCGGACAGGGGTCAGCATTTT.

The rearrangement joins TRBV9 to TRBJ1-2; D is undetermined. The V gene's germline CDR1 is SGDLS and CDR2 YYNGEE. V gave up 1 base and J gave up 6 bases, with 13 bases separating them. The CDR3 totals 14 residues. The CDR3 sequence is CASSVHYQADGYTF. The CDR3 nucleotides read TGTGCCAGCAGCGTACACTACCAGGCCGATGGCTACACCTTC.

This clonotype has ten or more counts. The rearrangement links TRBV2 to TRBJ1-1; D is possibly TRBD1 (5 bases). CDR1 and CDR2 from the germline V gene are SNHLY and FYNNEI. Trimming left V 3 bases short and J 1 base short, with 15 bases between. This CDR3 comprises 16 residues. DNA of the CDR3: TGTGCCAGCAGTGAGACTCCGGGACGGGAGAACACTGAAGCTTTCTTT. The encoded protein is CASSETPGRENTEAFF.

This clonotype showed up many times. The J gene is TRBJ2-3, the V gene TRBV3-1; possible D gene TRBD2, 6 bases. The CDR3 loop spans 16 amino acids. The germline gives CDR1 LGHDT, CDR2 YNNKEL (reference sequence). V was shortened by 4 bases and J by 2 bases, with 16 bases between the two germline ends. The CDR3 is CASSPRRTTNTDTQYF. CDR3 DNA sequence: TGTGCCAGCAGCCCCCGCCGGACTACCAACACAGATACGCAGTATTTT.

The CDR3 sequence: CSLHPGLAGNADTQYF. The CDR3 nucleotides are TGCAGCCTTCACCCGGGACTAGCGGGAAACGCAGATACGCAGTATTTT. V is TRBV29-1 and J is TRBJ2-3, with TRBD2 matching 13 bases. Trimming at V came to 8 bases and at J to 4 bases, leaving 12 bases not matched to a gene. The CDR3 extends over 16 amino acids. The germline V gene has CDR1 SQVTM and CDR2 ANQGSEA.

The V gene is TRBV19, the J gene TRBJ2-1, with D tentatively TRBD1 or TRBD2 (6 bases each). Trimming shortened V by 9 bases and J by 8 bases, and 20 bases separated the two germline ends. Germline V gives CDR1 LNHDA, CDR2 SQIVND (reference sequence). The CDR3 extends over 14 amino acids. The CDR3 DNA is TGTGCCAGCAGCCTACGGGGGCTTCCCGATGAGCAGTTCTTC. Encoded protein: CASSLRGLPDEQFF.

Ten or more counts support this clonotype. This rearrangement joins TRBV2 to TRBJ2-3; tentatively, D is TRBD1 or TRBD2 (5 bases each). Trimming took off 4 bases at V and 5 bases at J, with 16 bases between the two ends. The CDR3 length is 15 residues. Germline V gene lookup returns CDR1 SNHLY and CDR2 FYNNEI. CDR3: CASSARDPRGDTQYF. The CDR3 nucleotides read TGTGCCAGCAGTGCCCGGGACCCCCGAGGAGATACGCAGTATTTT.